The 8 T cell receptor beta chains below all came from one sample that was sequenced in a study of shared clonotypes between healthy human individuals. The table came from immunoSEQ multiplex PCR; TCRdb's copy has only in-frame clones and leaves some out. Found here are 2 million to 2.5 million clones, approximately 93% of them singletons; the top ten hold under 0.45%. The material sequenced was naive CD4+ T cells from PBMCs. This sample's subset: CD45RA+ positively selected. These receptors were obtained from a man between 18 and 35 years old in good health. Some clones in this sample may be carry-over from other donors' samples.

This rearrangement joins TRBV23-1 to TRBJ1-2, with 7 bases aligning to TRBD1. TRBV23-1 is flagged as an ORF with uncertain function. CDR3 length: 19 residues. Germline trimming cut 0 bases from V and 4 bases from J; bases unmatched to any gene: 17. CDR3 loop: CASSQSGRRGTGATYGYTF. The CDR3 nucleotides read TGCGCCAGCAGTCAATCAGGGCGTCGAGGTACAGGGGCGACCTATGGCTACACCTTC.

A single count supports this clone. This chain links TRBV10-3 with TRBJ2-2; D remains unclear. With 3 bases removed from V and 2 bases from J, the gap between germline ends came to 10 bases. CDR1 is ENHRY, CDR2 SYGVKD, per germline. The CDR3 totals 15 residues. CDR3 residues: CAISDRRGNTGELFF. DNA of the CDR3: TGTGCCATCAGTGACCGACGAGGTAACACCGGGGAGCTGTTTTTT.

As to this clone: Other DNA sequences in this sample translate to the same CDR3. This chain uses TRBV19 with TRBJ2-7, with a weak D call TRBD1 (6 bases). The germline V gene has CDR1 LNHDA and CDR2 SQIVND (reference sequence). Trimming stripped 1 base from V and 2 bases from J, with 9 bases between. The CDR3 runs to 14 residues. CDR3: CASSIATGPYEQYF. DNA of the CDR3: TGTGCCAGTAGTATAGCTACAGGGCCCTACGAGCAGTACTTC.

The V gene is TRBV6-5, the J gene TRBJ2-2; D possibly matches TRBD1 or TRBD2 (5 bases each). The CDR3 is 15 residues long. The V and J ends lost 7 bases and 5 bases respectively, with 17 bases between them. Germline-derived CDR1 and CDR2 are MNHEY and SVGAGI. CDR3 amino acids: CASKPGPWGTGELFF. CDR3 coding DNA: TGTGCCAGCAAGCCGGGGCCCTGGGGGACCGGGGAGCTGTTTTTT.

About this clone: Sequence at one end of the junction differs from germline and may be a read error. The V gene is TRBV15, the J gene TRBJ1-5; TRBD1 is a possible D gene (5 bases). CDR1 and CDR2 (germline): LNHNV, YYDKDF (reference sequence). The CDR3 runs to 12 residues. The CDR3 is CATSRDDSSPAF. The CDR3, as DNA: TGTGCCACCAGCAGAGATGACAGCTCACCAGCTTTT.

V gene TRBV29-1 combines with J gene TRBJ2-1, with 7 bases aligning to TRBD2. CDR1 is SQVTM and CDR2 is ANQGSEA in the germline V gene. V trimming: 4 bases; J trimming: 7 bases; junction bases outside the gene matches: 13. The CDR3 is 15 amino acids. CDR3 nucleotide sequence: TGCAGCGTTGCCATATCGAACTGGGGAGGGAATGAGCAGTTCTTC. Translated, it gives CSVAISNWGGNEQFF.

This clone was observed a handful of times. This chain connects TRBV19 to TRBJ2-7, with 9 bases fitting TRBD2. The CDR3 totals 14 residues. V lost 5 bases, J lost 7 bases, and 9 bases stayed unmatched. Germline V gene data show CDR1 as LNHDA and CDR2 as SQIVND (reference sequence). CDR3 loop: CASSPLAGVSEQYF. The CDR3, as DNA: TGTGCCAGTAGTCCCTTAGCGGGAGTGAGTGAGCAGTACTTC. The complete variable domain, with remaining parts taken from reference TRBV19 and TRBJ2-7, reads DGGITQSPKYLFRKEGQNVTLSCEQNLNHDAMYWYRQDPGQGLRLIYYSQIVNDFQKGDIAEGYSVSREKKESFPLTVTSAQKNPTAFYLCASSPLAGVSEQYFGPGTRLTVT.

A note on this clone: Other DNA sequences of this sample code for an identical CDR3. The V and J genes are TRBV6-6 and TRBJ2-3; D uncertain. The length of the CDR3 is 15 residues. CDR1 and CDR2 from the germline V gene are MNHNY and SVGAGI (reference sequence). V shed 0 bases and J shed 2 bases, with 9 bases lying between them. CDR3 amino acids: CASSYSGPPTDTQYF. The DNA for the CDR3 is TGTGCCAGCAGTTACTCAGGCCCCCCCACAGATACGCAGTATTTT.